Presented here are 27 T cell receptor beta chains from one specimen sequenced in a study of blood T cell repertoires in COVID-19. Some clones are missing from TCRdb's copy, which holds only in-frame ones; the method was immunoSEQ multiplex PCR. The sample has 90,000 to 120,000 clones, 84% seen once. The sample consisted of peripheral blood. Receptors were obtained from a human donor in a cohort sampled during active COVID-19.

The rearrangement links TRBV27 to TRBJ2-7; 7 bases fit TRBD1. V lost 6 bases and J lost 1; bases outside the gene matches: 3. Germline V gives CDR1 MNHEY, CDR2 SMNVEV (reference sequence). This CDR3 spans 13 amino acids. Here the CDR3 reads CASSRDRSYEQYF. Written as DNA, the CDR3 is TGTGCCAGCAGCCGGGACAGATCCTACGAGCAGTACTTC.

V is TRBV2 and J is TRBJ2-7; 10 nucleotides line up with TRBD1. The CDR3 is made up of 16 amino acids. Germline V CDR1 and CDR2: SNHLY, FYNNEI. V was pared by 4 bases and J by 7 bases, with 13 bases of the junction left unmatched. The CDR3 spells CASSATLGQGRDEQYV. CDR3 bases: TGTGCCAGCAGTGCCACCTTGGGACAGGGGCGAGATGAGCAGTACGTC.

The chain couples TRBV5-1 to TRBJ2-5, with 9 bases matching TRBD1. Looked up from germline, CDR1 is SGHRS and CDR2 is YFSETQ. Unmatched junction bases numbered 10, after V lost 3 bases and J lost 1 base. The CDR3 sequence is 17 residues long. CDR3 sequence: CASSSGQPTGGQETQYF. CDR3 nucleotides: TGCGCCAGCAGCTCCGGACAGCCGACAGGGGGCCAAGAGACCCAGTACTTC.

CDR3 DNA sequence: TGTGCCAGCAGCAACCGGGACAGCTCCTACGAGCAGTACTTC. This codes for CASSNRDSSYEQYF. The chain has TRBV3-1 (or the pseudogene TRBV3-2) and TRBJ2-7; 7 nucleotides align to TRBD1. V trimming: 5 bases; J trimming: 0 bases; junction bases outside the gene matches: 4. This CDR3 has 14 residues. Germline lookup yields CDR1 LGHDT and CDR2 YNNKEL (reference sequence).

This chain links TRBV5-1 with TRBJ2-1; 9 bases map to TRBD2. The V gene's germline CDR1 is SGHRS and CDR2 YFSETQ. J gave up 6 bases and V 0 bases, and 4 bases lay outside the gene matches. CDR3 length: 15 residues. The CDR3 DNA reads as TGCGCCAGCAGCTTGGAAGCTAGCGGGATCAATGAGCAGTTCTTC. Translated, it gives CASSLEASGINEQFF. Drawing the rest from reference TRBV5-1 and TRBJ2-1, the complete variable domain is KAGVTQTPRYLIKTRGQQVTLSCSPISGHRSVSWYQQTPGQGLQFLFEYFSETQRNKGNFPGRFSGRQFSNSRSEMNVSTLELGDSALYLCASSLEASGINEQFFGPGTRLTVL.

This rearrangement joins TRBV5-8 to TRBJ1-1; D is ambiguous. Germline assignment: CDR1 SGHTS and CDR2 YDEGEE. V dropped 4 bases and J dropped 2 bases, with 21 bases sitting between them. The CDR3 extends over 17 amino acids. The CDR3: CASSPHLAGNINTEAFF. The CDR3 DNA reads TGTGCCAGCAGCCCGCATCTAGCCGGGAATATAAACACTGAAGCTTTCTTT.

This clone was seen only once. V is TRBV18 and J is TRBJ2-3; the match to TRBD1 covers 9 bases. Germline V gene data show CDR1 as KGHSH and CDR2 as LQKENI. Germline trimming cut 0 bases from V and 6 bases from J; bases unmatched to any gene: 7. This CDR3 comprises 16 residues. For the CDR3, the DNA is TGTGCCAGCTCACCACCGTGGACAGGGGATATTGATACGCAGTATTTT. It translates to CASSPPWTGDIDTQYF.

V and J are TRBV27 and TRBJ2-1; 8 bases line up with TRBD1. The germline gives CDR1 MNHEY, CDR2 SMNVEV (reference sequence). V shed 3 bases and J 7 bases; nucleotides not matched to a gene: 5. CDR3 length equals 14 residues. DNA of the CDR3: TGTGCCAGCAGTTTTCCGGACAGGGTAAATGAGCAGTTCTTC. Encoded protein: CASSFPDRVNEQFF.

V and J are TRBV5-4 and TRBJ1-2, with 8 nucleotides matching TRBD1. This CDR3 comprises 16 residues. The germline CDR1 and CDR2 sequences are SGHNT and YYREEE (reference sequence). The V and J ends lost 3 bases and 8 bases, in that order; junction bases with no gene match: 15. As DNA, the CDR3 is TGTGCCAGCAGCTCAGAAACAGGGGGAAGTCTTGACGGCTACACCTTC. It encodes CASSSETGGSLDGYTF.

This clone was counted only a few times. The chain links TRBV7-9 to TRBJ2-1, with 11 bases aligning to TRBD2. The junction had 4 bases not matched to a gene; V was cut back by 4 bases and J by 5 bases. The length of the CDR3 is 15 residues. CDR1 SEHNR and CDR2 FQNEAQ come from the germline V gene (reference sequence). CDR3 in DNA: TGTGCCAGCAGCTCACTAGCGGGAGCCGACAATGAGCAGTTCTTC. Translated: CASSSLAGADNEQFF.

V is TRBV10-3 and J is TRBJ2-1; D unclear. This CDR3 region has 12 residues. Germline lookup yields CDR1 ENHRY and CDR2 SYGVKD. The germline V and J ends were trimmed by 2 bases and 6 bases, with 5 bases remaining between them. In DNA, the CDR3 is TGTGCCATCAGTGAGCGGAGCAATGAGCAGTTCTTC. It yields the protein CAISERSNEQFF.

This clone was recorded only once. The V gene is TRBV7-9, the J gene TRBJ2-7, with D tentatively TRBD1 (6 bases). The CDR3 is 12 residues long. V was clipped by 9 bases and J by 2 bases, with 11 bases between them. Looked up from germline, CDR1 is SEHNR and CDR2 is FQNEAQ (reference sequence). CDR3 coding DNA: TGTGCCAGTGGGACAACTACCTACGAGCAGTACTTC. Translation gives CASGTTTYEQYF.

CDR3 nucleotides: TGTGCCAGCAGTCTCGGGACATTTTCTTGGATACTGTTTTTT. As protein: CASSLGTFSWILFF. This chain connects TRBV28 to TRBJ1-4, with D possibly matching TRBD1 (6 bases). The CDR3 extends over 14 amino acids. V shed 5 bases and J shed 13 bases, with 20 bases lying between them. Per the germline V gene, CDR1 is MDHEN and CDR2 is SYDVKM. Based on the CDR3 plus reference TRBV28 and TRBJ1-4, the full variable domain is DVKVTQSSRYLVKRTGEKVFLECVQDMDHENMFWYRQDPGLGLRLIYFSYDVKMKEKGDIPEGYSVSREKKERFSLILESASTNQTSMYLCASSLGTFSWILFFGSGTQLSVL.

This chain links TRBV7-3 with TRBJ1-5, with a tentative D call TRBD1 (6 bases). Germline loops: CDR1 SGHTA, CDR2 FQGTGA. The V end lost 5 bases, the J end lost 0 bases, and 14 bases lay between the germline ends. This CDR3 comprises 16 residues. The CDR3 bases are TGTGCCAGCAGCCTTCGACAGGTTGATAGCAATCAGCCCCAGCATTTT. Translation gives CASSLRQVDSNQPQHF.

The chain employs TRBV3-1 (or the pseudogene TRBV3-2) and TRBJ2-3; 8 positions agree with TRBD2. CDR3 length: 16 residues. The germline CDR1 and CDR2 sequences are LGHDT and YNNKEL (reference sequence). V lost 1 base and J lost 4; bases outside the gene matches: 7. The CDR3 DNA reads TGTGCCAGCAGCCAAGGTCTTAGCGGGAACGCAGATACGCAGTATTTT. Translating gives CASSQGLSGNADTQYF.

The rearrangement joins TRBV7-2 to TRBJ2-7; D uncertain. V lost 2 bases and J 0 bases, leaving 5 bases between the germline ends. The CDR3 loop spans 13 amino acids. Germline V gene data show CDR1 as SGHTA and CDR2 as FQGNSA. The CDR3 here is CASSLFYSYEQYF. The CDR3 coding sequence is TGTGCCAGCAGCTTATTCTACTCCTACGAGCAGTACTTC.

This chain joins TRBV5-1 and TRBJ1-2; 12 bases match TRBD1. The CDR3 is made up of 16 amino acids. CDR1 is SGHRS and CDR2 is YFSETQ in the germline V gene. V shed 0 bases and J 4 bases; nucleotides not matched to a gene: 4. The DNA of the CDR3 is TGCGCCAGCAGCTTGGCGGGACAGGGGGCAGCCTATGGCTACACCTTC. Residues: CASSLAGQGAAYGYTF.

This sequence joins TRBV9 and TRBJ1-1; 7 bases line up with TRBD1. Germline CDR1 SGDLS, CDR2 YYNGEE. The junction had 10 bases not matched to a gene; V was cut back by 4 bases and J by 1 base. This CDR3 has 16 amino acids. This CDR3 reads CASSRGGQAANTEAFF. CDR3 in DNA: TGTGCCAGCAGCCGAGGTGGACAGGCGGCGAACACTGAAGCTTTCTTT.

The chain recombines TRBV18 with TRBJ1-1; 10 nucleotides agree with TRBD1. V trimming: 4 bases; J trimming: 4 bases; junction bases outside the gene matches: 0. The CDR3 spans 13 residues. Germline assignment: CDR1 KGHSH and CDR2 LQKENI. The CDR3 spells CASSRTGGTEAFF. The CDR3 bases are TGTGCCAGCTCACGGACAGGGGGCACTGAAGCTTTCTTT.

In DNA form, the CDR3 reads TGTGCCAGCAGCACTTTTATTGGACAGGGTAATCAGCCCCAGCATTTT. Protein sequence: CASSTFIGQGNQPQHF. V is TRBV21-1 and J is TRBJ1-5; the table names TRBD1, a call not compared with the DNA. TRBV21-1 is a known pseudogene. The CDR3 spans 16 residues.

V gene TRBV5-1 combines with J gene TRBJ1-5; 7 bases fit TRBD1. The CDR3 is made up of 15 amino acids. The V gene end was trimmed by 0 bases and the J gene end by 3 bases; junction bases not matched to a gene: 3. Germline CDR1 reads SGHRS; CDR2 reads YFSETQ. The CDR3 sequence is CASSLGTGINQPQHF. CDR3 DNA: TGCGCCAGCAGCTTGGGGACAGGTATCAATCAGCCCCAGCATTTT.

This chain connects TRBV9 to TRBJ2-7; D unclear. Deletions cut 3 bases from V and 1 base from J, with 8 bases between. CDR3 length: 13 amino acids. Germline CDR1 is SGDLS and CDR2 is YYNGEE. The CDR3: CASSGLLSYEQYF. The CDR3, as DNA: TGTGCCAGCAGCGGACTTCTTTCCTACGAGCAGTACTTC.

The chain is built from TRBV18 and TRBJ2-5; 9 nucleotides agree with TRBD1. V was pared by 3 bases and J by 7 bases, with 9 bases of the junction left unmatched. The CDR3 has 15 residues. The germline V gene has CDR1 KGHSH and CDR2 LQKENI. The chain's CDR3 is CASSPSTGGAGTQYF. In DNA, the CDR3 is TGTGCCAGCTCACCTTCGACAGGGGGGGCAGGGACCCAGTACTTC.

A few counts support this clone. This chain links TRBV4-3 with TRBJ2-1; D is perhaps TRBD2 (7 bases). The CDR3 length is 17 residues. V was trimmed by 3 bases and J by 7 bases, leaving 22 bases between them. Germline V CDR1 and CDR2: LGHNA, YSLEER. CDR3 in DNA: TGCGCCAGCAGCCAGGGCGGGGGTAGCAGGGGTGGTAATGAGCAGTTCTTC. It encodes CASSQGGGSRGGNEQFF.

Here the CDR3 DNA reads TGTGCCAGCAGCGTAGGTGCCAGCTCCTACAATGAGCAGTTCTTC. Its translation: CASSVGASSYNEQFF. The chain links TRBV9 to TRBJ2-1; D remains ambiguous. This CDR3 region has 15 residues. V lost 0 bases, J lost 0 bases, and 7 bases lay in between. CDR1 is SGDLS, CDR2 YYNGEE, per germline.

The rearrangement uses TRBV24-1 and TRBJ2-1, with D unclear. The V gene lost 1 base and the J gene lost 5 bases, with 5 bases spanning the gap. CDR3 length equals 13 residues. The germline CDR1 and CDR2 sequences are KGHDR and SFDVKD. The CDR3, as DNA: TGTGCCACCAGTGATTTTCCGGACAATGAGCAGTTCTTC. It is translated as CATSDFPDNEQFF.

The CDR3 reads CASSTAQQAFNEKLFF. CDR3 sequence (DNA): TGTGCCAGCAGTACAGCGCAACAGGCTTTTAATGAAAAACTGTTTTTT. The chain is built from TRBV27 and TRBJ1-4; a possible D gene is TRBD1 (5 bases). V gave up 5 bases and J gave up 4 bases, with 17 bases separating them. This CDR3 comprises 16 residues. CDR1 and CDR2 from the germline V gene are MNHEY and SMNVEV (reference sequence).